Below, 2 T cell receptor beta chains from the same sample are listed, as sequenced in a study of radiation and T cells in renal cell carcinoma. The time point is: blood 4 weeks post-SBRT, at nephrectomy. As for treatment: 15 Gy SBRT to primary tumor, nephrectomy 4 weeks later. TCRdb keeps only in-frame clones here, not all; method: immunoSEQ multiplex PCR. The table lists about 83,000 clones, approximately 82% of them singletons. The starting material was blood, obtained from a patient whose treatment included radiotherapy and nephrectomy. The receptors here all came from a woman aged 55-69 years with renal cell carcinoma.

V and J are TRBV7-8 and TRBJ1-4; the D gene is possibly TRBD1 (5 bases). Germline CDR1 SGHVS, CDR2 FQNEAQ. V lost 2 bases and J lost 7, with 17 bases in between. The CDR3 loop spans 16 amino acids. Written as DNA, the CDR3 is TGTGCCAGCAGCTTATCAATCGAGGGGTTCAGTGAAAAACTGTTTTTT. Translation: CASSLSIEGFSEKLFF.

The J gene is TRBJ2-7, the V gene TRBV7-3; 7 bases are a match to TRBD1. The CDR3 length is 14 residues. Trimming at V came to 2 bases and at J to 0 bases, leaving 1 base not matched to a gene. CDR1 and CDR2 (germline): SGHTA, FQGTGA. The DNA of the CDR3 is TGTGCCAGCAGCTTAGACAGGGACTCCTACGAGCAGTACTTC. This gives the protein CASSLDRDSYEQYF.